One and the same sample provided the 14 T cell receptor beta chains below, sequenced in a study of CD8 T cells in ankylosing spondylitis. TCRdb fed the 5' RACE reads into MiXCR, producing one record per CDR3 protein. This table has 300,000 to 350,000 distinct CDR3 sequences, about 20% appearing once. Sequencing used blood, either unsorted or a sorted T cell fraction (not recorded which). Receptors were obtained from a female donor with ankylosing spondylitis or in good health (not recorded which).

The DNA of the CDR3 is TGCAGCGTTCCCTCTGTTTGGACAGAGCGTGAAGCTTTCTTT. Protein product: CSVPSVWTEREAFF. This chain joins TRBV29-1 and TRBJ1-1, with a possible D match to TRBD1 (6 bases). Germline V gene lookup returns CDR1 SQVTM and CDR2 ANQGSEA. Trimming left V 5 bases short and J 7 bases short, with 20 bases between. CDR3 length: 14 residues.

The chain recombines TRBV29-1 with TRBJ1-6; D is uncertain. This CDR3 is 10 amino acids long. Trimming shortened V by 5 bases and J by 9 bases, and 5 bases separated the two germline ends. Germline V gene data show CDR1 as SQVTM and CDR2 as ANQGSEA. CDR3 amino acids: CSVRGSPLHF. The CDR3 DNA reads as TGCAGCGTTAGAGGTTCACCCCTCCACTTT.

This clonotype was seen more than once but under ten times. The V call is TRBV7-9, the J call TRBJ2-5; D is possibly TRBD2 (6 bases). V gave up 5 bases and J gave up 7 bases, with 20 bases separating them. The CDR3 contains 15 residues. The V gene's germline CDR1 is SEHNR and CDR2 FQNEAQ (reference sequence). The CDR3 DNA sequence: TGTGCCAGCAGCCCGAGGGTGGGGCTAGCGACGACCCAGTACTTC. Its protein product is CASSPRVGLATTQYF.

This clonotype was picked up many times. The CDR3 protein is CSAARNNEQFF. The CDR3 DNA is TGCAGTGCAGCTCGCAACAATGAGCAGTTCTTC. The V and J genes are TRBV20-1 and TRBJ2-1; D gene ambiguous. V shed 6 bases and J shed 5 bases, with 8 bases lying between them. The germline V gene encodes CDR1 DFQATT and CDR2 SNEGSKA (reference sequence). The CDR3 is 11 amino acids.

The genes are TRBV6-4 and TRBJ2-3, with D perhaps TRBD2 (6 bases). CDR1 is MRHNA, CDR2 SNTAGT, per germline. CDR3 length: 15 residues. The V gene lost 4 bases and the J gene lost 2 bases, with 13 bases spanning the gap. Written as DNA, the CDR3 is TGTGCCAGCAGTGTTTTTGGCGGGACCACAGATACGCAGTATTTT. This sequence encodes CASSVFGGTTDTQYF.

To note about this clonotype: At one of its ends the junction is not consistent with the germline gene, which may arise from a read error. The CDR3 bases are TGTGCCAGCAGCTCGGGGCGCCTCTGGGATACGCAGTATTTT. This codes for CASSSGRLWDTQYF. The rearrangement uses TRBV5-3 and TRBJ2-3; D may be TRBD1 or TRBD2 (5 bases each). TRBV5-3 is placed among ORFs of uncertain function. The CDR3 has 14 residues.

This clonotype was counted only a few times. This chain uses TRBV28 with TRBJ1-2; D not certain. Trimming took 6 bases from V and 4 from J, leaving 15 bases between them. Germline CDR1 MDHEN, CDR2 SYDVKM. The CDR3 contains 14 residues. Here the CDR3 reads CASSQMDGGYGYTF. CDR3 bases: TGTGCCAGCAGCCAGATGGACGGTGGCTATGGCTACACCTTC.

This clonotype was seen a few times. V usage is TRBV2 and J usage is TRBJ2-2, with a weak D call TRBD2 (5 bases). There are 14 residues in the CDR3. Germline CDR1 SNHLY, CDR2 FYNNEI. V lost 7 bases, J lost 2 bases, and 11 bases lay in between. The CDR3 region is CASKGGRNTGELFF. The CDR3 nucleotides read TGTGCCAGCAAAGGCGGGCGAAACACCGGGGAGCTGTTTTTT.

This chain links TRBV5-1 with TRBJ2-5; D not certain. Germline assignment: CDR1 SGHRS and CDR2 YFSETQ. Trimming took off 1 base at V and 3 bases at J, with 4 bases between the two ends. CDR3 size: 12 residues. The CDR3 DNA reads as TGCGCCAGCAGCTTGAACGAAGAGACCCAGTACTTC. Amino acids: CASSLNEETQYF. The complete variable domain, with remaining parts taken from reference TRBV5-1 and TRBJ2-5, reads KAGVTQTPRYLIKTRGQQVTLSCSPISGHRSVSWYQQTPGQGLQFLFEYFSETQRNKGNFPGRFSGRQFSNSRSEMNVSTLELGDSALYLCASSLNEETQYFGPGTRLLVL.

The chain combines TRBV5-6 with TRBJ2-7, with D uncertain. Trimming stripped 9 bases from V and 4 bases from J, with 8 bases between. The CDR3 totals 10 residues. Germline CDR1 is SGHDT and CDR2 is YYEEEE. CDR3 nucleotides: TGTGCCAAGAGAGATTACGAGCAGTACTTC. It codes for CAKRDYEQYF.

The gene calls are TRBV20-1 and TRBJ1-1; D perhaps matches TRBD1 (6 bases). From germline, CDR1 is DFQATT and CDR2 SNEGSKA (reference sequence). The CDR3 length is 14 residues. V lost 5 bases and J lost 5, with 18 bases in between. CDR3: CSAPSRAQGTEAFF. CDR3 DNA: TGCAGTGCTCCAAGCCGGGCCCAGGGGACTGAAGCTTTCTTT.

This clonotype came up many times. The V and J genes are TRBV20-1 and TRBJ1-1, with no clear D. CDR1 is DFQATT, CDR2 SNEGSKA, per germline (reference sequence). Trimming pared 0 bases from V and 5 bases from J, leaving 13 bases between. This CDR3 has 14 amino acids. In DNA, the CDR3 is TGCAGTGCTAGAGATCCAGCAATCCTGACTGAAGCTTTCTTT. Its translation is CSARDPAILTEAFF.

Only a few counts were recorded for this clonotype. The genes are TRBV20-1 and TRBJ2-3, with 9 bases aligning to TRBD2. The CDR3 runs 15 residues. Germline assignment: CDR1 DFQATT and CDR2 SNEGSKA (reference sequence). CDR3 DNA: TGCGGGGCACGACGACGGACTAGCGGCACAGATACGCAGTATTTT. This gives the protein CGARRRTSGTDTQYF.

This clonotype has just a few counts. The chain has TRBV7-9 and TRBJ2-1; 8 bases are shared with TRBD2. Germline CDR1 SEHNR, CDR2 FQNEAQ (reference sequence). V lost 5 bases, J lost 2 bases, and 11 bases stayed unmatched. The CDR3 runs 17 residues. CDR3 nucleotide sequence: TGTGCCAGCAGCCCCTACCCAAGCGGGGGTGCCTACAATGAGCAGTTCTTC. This encodes CASSPYPSGGAYNEQFF.